This entry concerns a single T cell receptor beta chain. Its antigen is unidentified. The PCR contained 60 Vbeta and 13 Jbeta primers. The repertoire was sequenced with immunoSEQ multiplex PCR; TCRdb's copy has only in-frame clones and lacks some. The sample holds 130,000 or so clones, about 9.1% seen once. The sample comes from a study of cytomegalovirus exposure and HLA in healthy donors. Study at large: Earlier, almost 120 million unique TCR beta sequences were recovered from some 200 million T cells by an analysis.

CDR3 length: 14 residues. V dropped 2 bases and J dropped 7; count of bases not matched to a gene: 3. Germline V CDR1 and CDR2: SEHNR, FQNEAQ (reference sequence). Whole-study results and caveats: In an earlier analysis, about 90% or about 30%: the productive usage of most TCR beta V segments. Relative to the approximately 680-donor mean, N-insertions were reportedly fewer in an Asian-associated ancestry cluster in a later analysis.

This sequence joins TRBV7-9 and TRBJ2-1, with 9 bases identical to TRBD2. Sequences were obtained from PBMCs. The receptor was isolated from a woman between 35 and 50 years old in good health and CMV-seropositive. In DNA form, the CDR3 reads TGTGCCAGCAGCTTAAGCCTAGCGGGAAATGAGCAGTTCTTC. This codes for CASSLSLAGNEQFF.